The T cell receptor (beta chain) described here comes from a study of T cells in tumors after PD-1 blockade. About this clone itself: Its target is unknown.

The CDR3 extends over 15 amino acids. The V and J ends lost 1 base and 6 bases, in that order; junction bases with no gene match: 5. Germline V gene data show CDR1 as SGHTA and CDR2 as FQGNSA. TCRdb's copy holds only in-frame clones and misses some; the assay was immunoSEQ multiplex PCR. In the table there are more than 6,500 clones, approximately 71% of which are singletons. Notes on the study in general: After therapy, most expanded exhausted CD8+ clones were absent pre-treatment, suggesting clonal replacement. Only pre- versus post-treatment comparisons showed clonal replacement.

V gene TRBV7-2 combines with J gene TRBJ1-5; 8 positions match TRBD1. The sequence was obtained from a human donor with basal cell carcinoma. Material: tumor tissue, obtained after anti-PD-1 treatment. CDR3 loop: CASSLETGVGQPQHF. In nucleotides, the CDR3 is TGTGCCAGCAGCTTAGAGACAGGGGTAGGTCAGCCCCAGCATTTT.